The 23 T cell receptor beta chains below all came from one sample that was sequenced in a study of shared clonotypes between healthy human individuals. Positively selected for CCR7, the CD45RO-negative cells used as naive CD8 cells excluded terminally differentiated effector memory CD45RA+ cells. Clones were sequenced by immunoSEQ multiplex PCR, and TCRdb holds only the in-frame ones, with some missing. The sample includes approximately 2,000,000 clones, around 93% of them seen just once. The sample taken for sequencing was naive CD8+ T cells from PBMCs. The receptors derive from a man aged 18 to 30 in good health. Some clones in this sample may be carry-over from other donors' samples.

This clone was seen a handful of times. The sample contains more than one DNA sequence encoding this CDR3. This chain links TRBV5-1 with TRBJ1-1; D is ambiguous. The CDR3 runs to 12 residues. Germline CDR1 and CDR2: SGHRS and YFSETQ. Trimming stripped 3 bases from V and 4 bases from J, with 7 bases between. CDR3 DNA: TGCGCCAGCAGCTGGGAGGGCACTGAAGCTTTCTTT. Translating it yields CASSWEGTEAFF. Looking up the rest from reference TRBV5-1 and TRBJ1-1 gives the full variable domain: KAGVTQTPRYLIKTRGQQVTLSCSPISGHRSVSWYQQTPGQGLQFLFEYFSETQRNKGNFPGRFSGRQFSNSRSEMNVSTLELGDSALYLCASSWEGTEAFFGQGTRLTVV.

J is TRBJ2-7 and V is TRBV6-1, with 7 bases lining up with TRBD2. From germline, CDR1 is MNHNS and CDR2 SASEGT. J lost 4 bases, V lost 4 bases, and 7 bases had no gene match. CDR3 length: 14 residues. Here the CDR3 reads CASSVGGGYYEQYF. The CDR3 region has the DNA TGTGCCAGCAGTGTTGGGGGGGGTTATTACGAGCAGTACTTC.

Details on this clone: The same CDR3 is also encoded by other DNA sequences in this sample. The chain carries TRBV28 and TRBJ2-7, with TRBD2 identical over 7 bases. Trimming cost V 3 bases and J 3 bases; bases outside gene matches: 5. The CDR3 totals 14 residues. Germline CDR1 MDHEN, CDR2 SYDVKM. DNA of the CDR3: TGTGCCAGCAGTTTTCGCGGCGGGAGCTACGAGCAGTACTTC. Translation gives CASSFRGGSYEQYF.

Remarks on this clone: The sample contains more than one DNA sequence encoding this CDR3. This chain connects TRBV5-4 to TRBJ2-3; 10 bases map to TRBD1. This CDR3 has 15 amino acids. V was pared by 4 bases and J by 1 base, with 3 bases of the junction left unmatched. Germline V gives CDR1 SGHNT, CDR2 YYREEE (reference sequence). Written as DNA, the CDR3 is TGTGCCAGCAGCCCGGGGACAGGGGGCACAGATACGCAGTATTTT. Translated, it gives CASSPGTGGTDTQYF.

As regards this clone: Other DNA sequences in the same sample also yield this CDR3. The chain is built from TRBV27 and TRBJ2-1, with D perhaps TRBD2 (5 bases). This CDR3 contains 16 residues. Per germline, CDR1 MNHEY and CDR2 SMNVEV (reference sequence). Trimming cost V 4 bases and J 2 bases, with 15 bases left between them. The CDR3 here is CASSSSAGETYNEQFF. DNA of the CDR3: TGTGCCAGCAGTTCTAGTGCGGGTGAGACCTACAATGAGCAGTTCTTC.

The chain combines TRBV29-1 with TRBJ2-7; 7 bases agree with TRBD1. The V segment lost 8 bases and the J segment 1 base; nucleotides outside the gene matches: 11. The CDR3 is 14 amino acids. The germline V gene encodes CDR1 SQVTM and CDR2 ANQGSEA. The CDR3 coding sequence is TGCAGCATCCACAGGGGTCCCGATTCCTACGAGCAGTACTTC. It specifies CSIHRGPDSYEQYF.

The chain recombines TRBV29-1 with TRBJ2-1, with 7 positions matching TRBD2. V was clipped by 3 bases and J by 4 bases; unmatched bases: 6. This CDR3 comprises 14 residues. Per germline, CDR1 SQVTM and CDR2 ANQGSEA. In DNA, the CDR3 is TGCAGCGTTGAGGCTAGCGGCCTTTACAATGAGCAGTTCTTC. This codes for CSVEASGLYNEQFF.

The V call is TRBV2, the J call TRBJ1-3; D is unresolved. This CDR3 comprises 16 residues. Trimming stripped 7 bases from V and 2 bases from J, with 18 bases between. Germline assignment: CDR1 SNHLY and CDR2 FYNNEI. The CDR3 bases are TGTGCCAGCATAAGACTTCCCGGAGACCCTGGAAACACCATATATTTT. Translation gives CASIRLPGDPGNTIYF. Filled out from reference TRBV2 and TRBJ1-3, the complete variable domain reads EPEVTQTPSHQVTQMGQEVILRCVPISNHLYFYWYRQILGQKVEFLVSFYNNEISEKSEIFDDQFSVERPDGSNFTLKIRSTKLEDSAMYFCASIRLPGDPGNTIYFGEGSWLTVV.

Points on this clone: This sample includes further DNA sequences coding for the same CDR3. The chain links TRBV5-6 to TRBJ2-7; D unclear. This CDR3 contains 13 residues. CDR1 SGHDT and CDR2 YYEEEE come from the germline V gene. V was trimmed by 0 bases and J by 3 bases, leaving 7 bases between them. CDR3 sequence reads: CASSLGGGYEQYF. CDR3 bases: TGTGCCAGCAGCTTGGGCGGCGGCTACGAGCAGTACTTC.

About this clone itself: The sample carries other DNA sequences with the same CDR3. The chain employs TRBV11-2 and TRBJ2-1; 7 bases line up with TRBD2. The length of the CDR3 is 13 residues. The J segment lost 10 bases and the V segment lost 5 bases, leaving 8 bases of the junction unmatched. Per germline, CDR1 SGHAT and CDR2 FQNNGV. Here the CDR3 DNA reads TGTGCCAGCAGCCCCAGAGGCGGGAGAGAGCAGTTCTTC. Translating gives CASSPRGGREQFF.

This rearrangement joins TRBV7-2 to TRBJ2-2, with 7 bases matching TRBD2. Germline CDR1 reads SGHTA; CDR2 reads FQGNSA. Unmatched junction bases numbered 12, after V lost 4 bases and J lost 7 bases. The CDR3 spans 16 residues. CDR3 bases: TGTGCCAGCAGCTCGCCAACGGGGGGAGTCGGCGGGGAGCTGTTTTTT. Its protein is CASSSPTGGVGGELFF. The entire variable domain, with the rest obtained from reference TRBV7-2 and TRBJ2-2, is as follows: GAGVSQSPSNKVTEKGKDVELRCDPISGHTALYWYRQSLGQGLEFLIYFQGNSAPDKSGLPSDRFSAERTGGSVSTLTIQRTQQEDSAVYLCASSSPTGGVGGELFFGEGSRLTVL.

The genes are TRBV4-1 and TRBJ2-7; D is possibly TRBD1 (7 bases). CDR3 length: 17 amino acids. Trimming removed 0 bases from V and 3 bases from J, with 18 bases in between. Germline V lookup: CDR1 MGHRA, CDR2 YSYEKL. CDR3 DNA: TGCGCCAGCAGCCAAGAACGGCGTCAGGGGGGAGTCTACGAGCAGTACTTC. Translation: CASSQERRQGGVYEQYF.

V usage is TRBV6-4 and J usage is TRBJ2-7; the D gene is possibly TRBD2 (5 bases). V was shortened by 9 bases and J by 4 bases, with 19 bases between the two germline ends. CDR1 is MRHNA and CDR2 is SNTAGT in the germline V gene. The CDR3 extends over 14 amino acids. The CDR3 protein is CASLAGRSTYEQYF. For the CDR3, the DNA is TGTGCCAGTCTCGCTGGGAGATCCACTTACGAGCAGTACTTC.

A note on this clone: Other DNA sequences in the same sample also yield this CDR3. The chain couples TRBV5-1 to TRBJ2-1, with 8 positions matching TRBD1. The CDR3 extends over 13 amino acids. V shed 1 base, J shed 6 bases, and the junction held 0 bases outside the gene matches. Germline assignment: CDR1 SGHRS and CDR2 YFSETQ. In DNA form, the CDR3 reads TGCGCCAGCAGCTTGACAGGGGGCAATGAGCAGTTCTTC. Residues: CASSLTGGNEQFF.

The chain recombines TRBV28 with TRBJ2-5; no clear D. CDR1 and CDR2 from the germline V gene are MDHEN and SYDVKM. The CDR3 is 13 residues long. Trimming removed 6 bases from V and 3 bases from J, with 11 bases in between. The CDR3 loop reads CASSLGPEETQYF. The CDR3 DNA is TGTGCCAGCAGCCTGGGTCCGGAAGAGACCCAGTACTTC. The full variable domain, rest sourced from reference TRBV28 and TRBJ2-5, is DVKVTQSSRYLVKRTGEKVFLECVQDMDHENMFWYRQDPGLGLRLIYFSYDVKMKEKGDIPEGYSVSREKKERFSLILESASTNQTSMYLCASSLGPEETQYFGPGTRLLVL.

The rearrangement links TRBV11-2 to TRBJ2-1; the D gene is possibly TRBD2 (6 bases). This CDR3 has 14 amino acids. Trimming took 0 bases from V and 7 from J, leaving 10 bases between them. Germline lookup yields CDR1 SGHAT and CDR2 FQNNGV. Here the CDR3 reads CASSLEGTWNEQFF. The CDR3 coding sequence is TGTGCCAGCAGCTTAGAGGGGACTTGGAATGAGCAGTTCTTC. Drawing the rest from reference TRBV11-2 and TRBJ2-1, the complete variable domain is EAGVAQSPRYKIIEKRQSVAFWCNPISGHATLYWYQQILGQGPKLLIQFQNNGVVDDSQLPKDRFSAERLKGVDSTLKIQPAKLEDSAVYLCASSLEGTWNEQFFGPGTRLTVL.

This clone appeared a few times. Additional DNA sequences in this sample encode the identical CDR3. V is TRBV27 and J is TRBJ2-7; 8 bases map to TRBD1. The CDR3 runs 14 residues. V was pared by 5 bases and J by 3 bases, with 6 bases of the junction left unmatched. Per germline, CDR1 MNHEY and CDR2 SMNVEV (reference sequence). The DNA of the CDR3 is TGTGCCAGCAGTCCCCGGACAGGGTTCTACGAGCAGTACTTC. Protein product: CASSPRTGFYEQYF.

This chain links TRBV6-4 with TRBJ2-1, with 9 positions matching TRBD2. With V trimmed by 9 bases and J by 4 bases, 16 bases remained unmatched. Looked up from germline, CDR1 is MRHNA and CDR2 is SNTAGT. The CDR3 loop spans 17 amino acids. Written as DNA, the CDR3 is TGTGCCAGGCCGAAGAAGAGCGGGAGGCGCCCATACAATGAGCAGTTCTTC. Translating it yields CARPKKSGRRPYNEQFF.

The CDR3 loop is CASRQGGIQPQHF. DNA of the CDR3: TGTGCCAGTCGACAGGGGGGGATTCAGCCCCAGCATTTT. This chain links TRBV19 with TRBJ1-5, with 9 bases lining up with TRBD1. Germline loops: CDR1 LNHDA, CDR2 SQIVND (reference sequence). V trimming: 8 bases; J trimming: 6 bases; junction bases outside the gene matches: 5. The CDR3 loop spans 13 amino acids. The full variable domain, rest sourced from reference TRBV19 and TRBJ1-5, is DGGITQSPKYLFRKEGQNVTLSCEQNLNHDAMYWYRQDPGQGLRLIYYSQIVNDFQKGDIAEGYSVSREKKESFPLTVTSAQKNPTAFYLCASRQGGIQPQHFGDGTRLSIL.

This chain joins TRBV5-1 and TRBJ2-1; 8 bases agree with TRBD1. The CDR3 is 16 amino acids. Per germline, CDR1 SGHRS and CDR2 YFSETQ. The junction had 12 bases not matched to a gene; V was cut back by 4 bases and J by 6 bases. The CDR3 reads CASSPTPTGEGNEQFF. In DNA, the CDR3 is TGCGCCAGCAGCCCCACTCCGACAGGGGAAGGCAATGAGCAGTTCTTC.

V is TRBV28 and J is TRBJ1-2; D not resolved. The CDR3 has 14 amino acids. Trimming pared 8 bases from V and 7 bases from J, leaving 20 bases between. Per germline, CDR1 MDHEN and CDR2 SYDVKM. The CDR3 nucleotides are TGTGCCAGCGCTGCCGTCCCTAGGTTGGGTGGCTACACCTTC. Its translation is CASAAVPRLGGYTF.

This sequence joins TRBV15 and TRBJ2-7; 7 nucleotides agree with TRBD1. V trimming: 10 bases; J trimming: 1 base; junction bases outside the gene matches: 4. The CDR3 is made up of 12 amino acids. Germline CDR1 and CDR2: LNHNV and YYDKDF (reference sequence). The CDR3, as DNA: TGTGCCATCCGGGACAGTTCCTACGAGCAGTACTTC. Protein: CAIRDSSYEQYF.

The chain links TRBV10-2 to TRBJ2-1; D ambiguous. CDR1 is WSHSY, CDR2 SAAADI, per germline. With 8 bases removed from V and 4 bases from J, the gap between germline ends came to 15 bases. The CDR3 consists of 14 residues. The CDR3 protein is CASQFLGPYNEQFF. The CDR3 nucleotides are TGCGCCAGCCAATTCCTGGGCCCTTACAATGAGCAGTTCTTC.